These T cell receptor beta chains were read from a single sample in a study of T cells in Graves' hyperthyroidism and ophthalmopathy. TCRdb re-analysed the multiplex PCR reads in MiXCR, keeping a single row per CDR3 protein. The sample includes roughly 380,000 distinct CDR3 sequences, around an eighth of them seen just once. Sequenced: blood. The receptors stem from a man aged 30 to 39 with Graves' hyperthyroidism that later progressed to Graves' ophthalmopathy. The CDR3 runs from the conserved cysteine through the conserved F or W. The D gene is left open where the match is weak. Size values are once, few and many counts, or a class for expanded clones, and some rows have none.

few	13	TRBJ2-5	TRBV18	NA	CASSPGIQETQYF	TGTGCCAGCTCACCAGGGATTCAAGAGACCCAGTACTTC
many	13	TRBJ2-3	TRBV20-1	NA	CSARVSRTDTQYF	TGCAGTGCTAGGGTTAGCCGCACAGATACGCAGTATTTT
many	11	TRBJ2-3	TRBV7-9	NA	CASSLMGAQYF	TGTGCCAGCAGCTTAATGGGGGCACAGTATTTT
many	15	TRBJ1-1	TRBV11-3	NA	CASSLDFFRDTEAFF	TGTGCCAGCAGCTTAGATTTCTTTAGGGACACTGAAGCTTTCTTT
few	14	TRBJ1-2	TRBV15	NA	CATSRPGVNYGYTF	TGTGCCACCAGCCGGCCGGGTGTAAACTATGGCTACACCTTC
few	14	TRBJ1-6	TRBV7-6	NA	CASSLAGANSPLHF	TGTGCCAGCAGCTTAGCGGGGGCGAATTCACCCCTCCACTTT
few	14	TRBJ2-3	TRBV4-1	NA	CASSQDSAWDTQYF	TGCGCCAGCAGCCAAGATTCGGCTTGGGATACGCAGTATTTT
many	12	TRBJ1-4	TRBV28	NA	CASRDSGGKLFF	TGTGCCAGCAGGGACAGCGGAGGAAAACTGTTTTTT
many	14	TRBJ2-7	TRBV28	TRBD1	CASSLLGQAYEQYF	TGTGCCAGCAGTTTACTGGGACAGGCCTACGAGCAGTACTTC
NA	18	TRBJ2-1	TRBV7-9	TRBD2	CAMQATSGGSRSYNEQFF	TGTGCCATGCAAGCCACTAGCGGGGGGAGTCGCTCCTACAATGAGCAGTTCTTC
many	14	TRBJ1-1	TRBV28	TRBD1	CASSVTGEFTEAFF	TGTGCCAGCAGCGTGACAGGGGAGTTCACTGAAGCTTTCTTT
NA	16	TRBJ2-3	TRBV9	NA	CASSVVSGSSTDTQYF	TGTGCCAGCAGCGTAGTTAGCGGATCTAGCACAGATACGCAGTATTTT